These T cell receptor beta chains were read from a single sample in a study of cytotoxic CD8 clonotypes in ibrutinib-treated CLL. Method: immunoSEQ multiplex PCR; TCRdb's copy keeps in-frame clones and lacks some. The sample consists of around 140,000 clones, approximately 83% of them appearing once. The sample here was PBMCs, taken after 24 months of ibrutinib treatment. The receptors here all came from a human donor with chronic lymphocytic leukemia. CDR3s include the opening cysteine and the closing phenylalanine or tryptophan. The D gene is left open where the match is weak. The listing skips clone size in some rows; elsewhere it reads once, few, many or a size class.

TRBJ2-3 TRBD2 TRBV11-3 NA TGTGCCAGCAGCTTAGGTGGCCGGACTAGCGGGAGTGCAGATACGCAGTATTTT CASSLGGRTSGSADTQYF
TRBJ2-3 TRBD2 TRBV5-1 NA TGCGCCAGCAGCTTGGTAGCGGGCGTTAGCACAGATACGCAGTATTTT CASSLVAGVSTDTQYF
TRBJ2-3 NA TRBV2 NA TGTGCCAGCAGGACCGGACGGAACACAGATACGCAGTATTTT CASRTGRNTDTQYF
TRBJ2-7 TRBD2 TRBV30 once TGTGCCTGGAGTGCCCTAGGGCGGGGGGCATACGAGCAGTACTTC CAWSALGRGAYEQYF
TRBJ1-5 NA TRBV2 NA TGTGCCAGCAGTGAAAGGGATCAGCCCCAGCATTTT CASSERDQPQHF
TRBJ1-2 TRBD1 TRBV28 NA TGTGCCAGCGAAGACAGGGGCCGGGGCTACACCTTC CASEDRGRGYTF
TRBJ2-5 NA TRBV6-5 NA TGTGCCAGCAGTGCTGAAGAGACCCAGTACTTC CASSAEETQYF
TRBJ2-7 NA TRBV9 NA TGTGCCAGCAGCGGCGCCCTTGGCAGCCTTTTCGACGAGCAGTACTTC CASSGALGSLFDEQYF
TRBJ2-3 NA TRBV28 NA TGTGCCAGCAGCCTGGGACGGTCGGAGACGCAGTATTTT CASSLGRSETQYF
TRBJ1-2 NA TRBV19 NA TGTGCCCTGCTGGGCGGTGGCTACACCTTC CALLGGGYTF
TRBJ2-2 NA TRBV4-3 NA TGCGCCAGCAGCCAAGAAGGAGCGGCCAACACCGGGGAGCTGTTTTTT CASSQEGAANTGELFF
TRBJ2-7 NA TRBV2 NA TGTGCCAGCACCAAGGACGGCCAGTTGACCTACGAGCAGTACTTC CASTKDGQLTYEQYF
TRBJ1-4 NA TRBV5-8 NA TGTGCCAGCAGCTTGGACAGGGTAGGGGAAAAACTGTTTTTT CASSLDRVGEKLFF
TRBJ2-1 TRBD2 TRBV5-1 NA TGCGCCAGCAGCACCGGACTAGCGGGTGCCTTCTACAATGAGCAGTTCTTC CASSTGLAGAFYNEQFF
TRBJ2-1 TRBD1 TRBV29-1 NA TGCAGCGTTGGGGGACAGTTAATGGAGCAGTTCTTC CSVGGQLMEQFF
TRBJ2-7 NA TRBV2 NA TGTGCCAGCAGTGAGAGGACACCCGAGCAGTACTTC CASSERTPEQYF
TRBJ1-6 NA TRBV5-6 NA TGTGCCAGCTATGCCCGCTCCCGTCCCTCACCCCTCCACTTT CASYARSRPSPLHF